This entry describes one TCR beta chain. CDR3-region Arm-PCR and iRepertoire HTBI primers produced the TCR beta libraries. Per the study methods: Gene usage covered over 55 TRBV and more than 13 TRBJ segments. TCRdb re-analysed the multiplex PCR reads in MiXCR, keeping a single row per CDR3 protein. The V and J calls and clone size are TCRdb's, not the authors'. Of 350,000 to 550,000 distinct CDR3 sequences listed, approximately 15% are singletons. The data derive from a study of regulatory T cells in long-lasting Graves disease. Germline assignment: CDR1 LGHDT and CDR2 YNNKEL (reference sequence). This CDR3 is built from 15 residues. V lost 4 bases and J 4 bases, leaving 16 bases between the germline ends. The time point is: newly diagnosed GD, antithyroid drugs for less than 3 months. From RNA extracted from PBMCs, the TCR library was made. Patients were from an endocrinology department in Xi'an, China.

These same data were also listed under a study on T cells in Graves' hyperthyroidism and ophthalmopathy.

The sequenced sample was peripheral blood mononuclear cells (PBMCs), obtained at new diagnosis, from a patient treated with antithyroid drugs. V usage is TRBV3-1 and J usage is TRBJ2-5; maybe TRBD1 (6 bases). The clonotype comes from a woman aged 25 to 39 with Graves disease. The CDR3 region has the DNA TGTGCCAGCAGCCGCCCTAGCAGGGGTGCAGAGACCCAGTACTTC. This codes for CASSRPSRGAETQYF.